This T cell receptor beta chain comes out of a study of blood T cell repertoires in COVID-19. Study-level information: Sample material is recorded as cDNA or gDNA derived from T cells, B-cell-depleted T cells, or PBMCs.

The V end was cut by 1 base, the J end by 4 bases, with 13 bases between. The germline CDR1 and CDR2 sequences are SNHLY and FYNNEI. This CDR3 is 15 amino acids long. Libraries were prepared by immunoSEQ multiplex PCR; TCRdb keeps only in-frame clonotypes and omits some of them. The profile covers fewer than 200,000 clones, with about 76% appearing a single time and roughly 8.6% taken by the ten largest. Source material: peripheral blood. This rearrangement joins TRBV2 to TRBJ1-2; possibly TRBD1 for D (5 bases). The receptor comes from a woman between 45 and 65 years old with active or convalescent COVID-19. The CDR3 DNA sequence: TGTGCCAGCAGTGAAGGGCCGGGGGGGACCTATGGCTACACCTTC. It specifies CASSEGPGGTYGYTF.